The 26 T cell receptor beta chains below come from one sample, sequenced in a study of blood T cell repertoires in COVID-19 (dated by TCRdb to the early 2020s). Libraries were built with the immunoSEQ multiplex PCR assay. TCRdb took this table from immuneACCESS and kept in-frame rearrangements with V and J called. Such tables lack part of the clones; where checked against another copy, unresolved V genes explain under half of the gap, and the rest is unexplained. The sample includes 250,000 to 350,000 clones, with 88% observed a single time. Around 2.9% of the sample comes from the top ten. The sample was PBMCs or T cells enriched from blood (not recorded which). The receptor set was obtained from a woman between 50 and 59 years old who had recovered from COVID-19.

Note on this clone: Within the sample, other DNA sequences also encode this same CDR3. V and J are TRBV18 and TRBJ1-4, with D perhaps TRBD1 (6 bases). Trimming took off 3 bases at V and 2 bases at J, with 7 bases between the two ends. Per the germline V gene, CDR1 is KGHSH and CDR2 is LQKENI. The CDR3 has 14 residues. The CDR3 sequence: CASSPRGTNEKLFF. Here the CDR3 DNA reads TGTGCCAGCTCACCTAGGGGGACTAATGAAAAACTGTTTTTT.

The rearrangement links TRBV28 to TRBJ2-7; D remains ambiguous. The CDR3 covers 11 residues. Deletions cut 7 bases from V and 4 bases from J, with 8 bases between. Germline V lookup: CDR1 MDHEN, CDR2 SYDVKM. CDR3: CASKQRYEQYF. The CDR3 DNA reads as TGTGCCAGCAAGCAGAGGTACGAGCAGTACTTC.

The CDR3, as DNA: TGTGCCAGCAGCACCCAAGCCACTAGCGGGAGGTACACCGGGGAGCTGTTTTTT. This gives the protein CASSTQATSGRYTGELFF. J is TRBJ2-2 and V is TRBV9; 12 positions agree with TRBD2. The germline V gene encodes CDR1 SGDLS and CDR2 YYNGEE. CDR3 size: 18 residues. V dropped 4 bases and J dropped 3; count of bases not matched to a gene: 10.

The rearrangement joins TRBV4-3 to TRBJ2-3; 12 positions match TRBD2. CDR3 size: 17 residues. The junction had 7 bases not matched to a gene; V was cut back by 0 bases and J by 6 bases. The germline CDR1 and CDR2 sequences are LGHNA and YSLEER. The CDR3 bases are TGCGCCAGCAGCCAAGATCCGACTAGCGGGAGCTCCGATACGCAGTATTTT. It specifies CASSQDPTSGSSDTQYF.

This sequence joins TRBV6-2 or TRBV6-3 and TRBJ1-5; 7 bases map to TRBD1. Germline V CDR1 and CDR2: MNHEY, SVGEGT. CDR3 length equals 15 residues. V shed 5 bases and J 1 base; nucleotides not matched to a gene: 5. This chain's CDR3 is CASSADRVSNQPQHF. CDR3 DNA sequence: TGTGCCAGCAGTGCAGACAGGGTAAGCAATCAGCCCCAGCATTTT.

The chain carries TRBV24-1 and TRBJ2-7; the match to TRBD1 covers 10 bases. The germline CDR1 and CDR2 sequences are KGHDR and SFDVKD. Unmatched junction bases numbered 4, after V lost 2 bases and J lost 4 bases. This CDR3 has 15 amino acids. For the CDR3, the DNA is TGTGCCACCAGTGATTCTACGGGACAGGGGTACGAGCAGTACTTC. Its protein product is CATSDSTGQGYEQYF.

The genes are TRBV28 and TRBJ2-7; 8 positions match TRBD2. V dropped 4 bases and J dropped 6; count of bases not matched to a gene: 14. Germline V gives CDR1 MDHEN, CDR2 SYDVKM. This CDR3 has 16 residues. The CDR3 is CASSWGTGRGTIEQYF. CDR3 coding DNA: TGTGCCAGCAGTTGGGGGACCGGGAGGGGAACGATCGAGCAGTACTTC.

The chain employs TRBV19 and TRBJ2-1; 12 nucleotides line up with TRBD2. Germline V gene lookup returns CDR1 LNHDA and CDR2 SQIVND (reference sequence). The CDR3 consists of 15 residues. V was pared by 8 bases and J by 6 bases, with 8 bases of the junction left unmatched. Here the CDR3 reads CASLAGGALINEQFF. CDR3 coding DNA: TGTGCCAGTCTAGCGGGGGGGGCTCTGATCAATGAGCAGTTCTTC.

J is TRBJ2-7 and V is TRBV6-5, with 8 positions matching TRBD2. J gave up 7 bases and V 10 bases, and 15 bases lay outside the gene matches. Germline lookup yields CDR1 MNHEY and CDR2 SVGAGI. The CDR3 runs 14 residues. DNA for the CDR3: TGTGCCAATACGGGACTAGTATATAAGGGGGAGCAGTACTTC. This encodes CANTGLVYKGEQYF.

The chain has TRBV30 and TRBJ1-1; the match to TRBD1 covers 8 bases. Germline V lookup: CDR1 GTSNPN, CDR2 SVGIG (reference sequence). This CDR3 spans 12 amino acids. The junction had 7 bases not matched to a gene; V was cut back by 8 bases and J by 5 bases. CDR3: CALRTGKTEAFF. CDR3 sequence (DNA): TGTGCCCTCCGGACAGGGAAGACTGAAGCTTTCTTT.

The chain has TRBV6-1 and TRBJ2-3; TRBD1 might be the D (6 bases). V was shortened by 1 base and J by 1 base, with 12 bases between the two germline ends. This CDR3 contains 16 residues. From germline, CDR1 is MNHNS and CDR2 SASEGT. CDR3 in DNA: TGTGCCAGCAGTGAAGGGGGGCCCCTTGGCACAGATACGCAGTATTTT. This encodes CASSEGGPLGTDTQYF.

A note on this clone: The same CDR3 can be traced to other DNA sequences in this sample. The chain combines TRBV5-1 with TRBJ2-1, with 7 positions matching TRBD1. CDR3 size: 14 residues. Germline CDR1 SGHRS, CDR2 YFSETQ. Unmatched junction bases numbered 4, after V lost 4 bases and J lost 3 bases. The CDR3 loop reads CASSLGQVYNEQFF. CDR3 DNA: TGCGCCAGCAGCCTAGGACAGGTCTACAATGAGCAGTTCTTC.

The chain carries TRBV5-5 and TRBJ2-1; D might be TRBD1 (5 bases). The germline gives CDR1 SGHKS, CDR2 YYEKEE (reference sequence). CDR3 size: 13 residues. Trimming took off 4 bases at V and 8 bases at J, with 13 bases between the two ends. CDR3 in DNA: TGTGCCAGCAGCGTCGGCAGGGTCTATGAGCAGTTCTTC. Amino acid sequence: CASSVGRVYEQFF.

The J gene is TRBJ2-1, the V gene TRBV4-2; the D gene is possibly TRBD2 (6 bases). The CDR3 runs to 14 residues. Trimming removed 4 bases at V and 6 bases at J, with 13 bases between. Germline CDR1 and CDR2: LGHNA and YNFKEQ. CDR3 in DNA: TGTGCCAGCAGCCGAAAAACTAGCCCCAATGAGCAGTTCTTC. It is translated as CASSRKTSPNEQFF.

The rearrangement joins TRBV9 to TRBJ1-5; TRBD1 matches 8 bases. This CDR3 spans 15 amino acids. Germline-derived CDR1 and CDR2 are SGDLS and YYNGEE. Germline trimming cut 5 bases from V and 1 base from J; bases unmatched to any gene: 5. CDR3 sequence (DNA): TGTGCCAGCAGTGCAGGACAGGGCAGCAATCAGCCCCAGCATTTT. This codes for CASSAGQGSNQPQHF.

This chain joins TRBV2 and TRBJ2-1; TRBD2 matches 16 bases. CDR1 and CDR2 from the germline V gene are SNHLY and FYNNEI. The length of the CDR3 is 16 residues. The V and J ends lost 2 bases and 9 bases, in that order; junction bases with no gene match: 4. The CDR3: CASSELGTSGRAEQFF. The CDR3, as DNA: TGTGCCAGCAGTGAATTGGGGACTAGCGGGAGGGCTGAGCAGTTCTTC.

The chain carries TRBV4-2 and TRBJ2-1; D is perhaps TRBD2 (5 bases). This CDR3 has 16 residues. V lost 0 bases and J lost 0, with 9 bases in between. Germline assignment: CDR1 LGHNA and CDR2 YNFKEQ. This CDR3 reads CASSQDLEGSYNEQFF. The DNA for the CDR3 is TGTGCCAGCAGCCAAGATCTCGAGGGCTCCTACAATGAGCAGTTCTTC.

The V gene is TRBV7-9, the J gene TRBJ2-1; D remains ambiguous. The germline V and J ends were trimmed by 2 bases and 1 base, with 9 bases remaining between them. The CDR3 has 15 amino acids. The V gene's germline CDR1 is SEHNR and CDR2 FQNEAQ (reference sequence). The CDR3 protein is CASSLPRSSYNEQFF. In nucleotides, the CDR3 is TGTGCCAGCAGCTTACCACGGTCATCCTACAATGAGCAGTTCTTC.

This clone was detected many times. CDR3 bases: TGTGCCAGCAGCGCTCGCTCCGGGAGGGTGGATAATGAGCAGTTCTTC. Translating gives CASSARSGRVDNEQFF. The gene calls are TRBV7-3 and TRBJ2-1, with TRBD2 matching over 8 bases. V shed 5 bases and J 7 bases; nucleotides not matched to a gene: 13. The CDR3 covers 16 residues. Germline V gives CDR1 SGHTA, CDR2 FQGTGA.

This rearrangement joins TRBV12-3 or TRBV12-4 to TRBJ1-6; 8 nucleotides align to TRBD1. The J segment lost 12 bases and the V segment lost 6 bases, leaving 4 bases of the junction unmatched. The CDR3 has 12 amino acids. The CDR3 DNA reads TGTGCCAGCAGGGGGACAGGAGGACCCCTCCACTTT. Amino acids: CASRGTGGPLHF.

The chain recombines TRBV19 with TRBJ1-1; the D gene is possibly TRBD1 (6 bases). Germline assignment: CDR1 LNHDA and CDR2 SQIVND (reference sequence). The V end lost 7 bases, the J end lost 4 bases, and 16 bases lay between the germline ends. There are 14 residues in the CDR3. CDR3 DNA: TGTGCCAGTAAGCCCACAGGGATGGGCACTGAAGCTTTCTTT. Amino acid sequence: CASKPTGMGTEAFF.

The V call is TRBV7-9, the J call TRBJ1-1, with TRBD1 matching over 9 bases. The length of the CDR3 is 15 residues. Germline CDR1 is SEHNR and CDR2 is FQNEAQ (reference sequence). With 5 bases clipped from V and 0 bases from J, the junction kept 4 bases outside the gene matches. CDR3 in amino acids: CASSRGQGMNTEAFF. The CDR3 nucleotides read TGTGCCAGCAGCCGGGGACAGGGCATGAACACTGAAGCTTTCTTT.

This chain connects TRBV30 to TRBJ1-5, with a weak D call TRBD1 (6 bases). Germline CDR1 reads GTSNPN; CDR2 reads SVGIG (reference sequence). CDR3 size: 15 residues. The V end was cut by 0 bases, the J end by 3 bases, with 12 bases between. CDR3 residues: CAWSVWQGNNQPQHF. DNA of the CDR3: TGTGCCTGGAGTGTGTGGCAGGGGAACAATCAGCCCCAGCATTTT.

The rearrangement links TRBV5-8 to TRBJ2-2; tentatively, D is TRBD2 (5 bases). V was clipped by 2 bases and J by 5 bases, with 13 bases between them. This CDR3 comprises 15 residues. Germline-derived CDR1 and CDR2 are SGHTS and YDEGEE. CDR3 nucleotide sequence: TGTGCCAGCAGCTTAAGGTCCCGGGGAACCGGGGAGCTGTTTTTT. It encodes CASSLRSRGTGELFF.

The CDR3 protein is CASSDTGASPLHF. The CDR3, as DNA: TGTGCCAGCAGCGATACAGGGGCCTCACCCCTCCACTTT. V is TRBV7-9 and J is TRBJ1-6, with 7 bases fitting TRBD1. Germline loops: CDR1 SEHNR, CDR2 FQNEAQ (reference sequence). Losses at the gene ends were 5 bases for V and 10 bases for J; bases not matched to a gene: 5. The CDR3 sequence is 13 residues long.

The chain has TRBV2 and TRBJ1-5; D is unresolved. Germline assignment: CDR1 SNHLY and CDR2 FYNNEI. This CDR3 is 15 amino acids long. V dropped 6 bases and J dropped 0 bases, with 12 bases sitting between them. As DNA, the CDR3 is TGTGCCAGCAGACTCGACATTCATAGCAATCAGCCCCAGCATTTT. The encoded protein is CASRLDIHSNQPQHF.